One sample yielded the 15 T cell receptor beta chains listed below, sequenced in a study of blood T cell repertoires in COVID-19. Sequencing used immunoSEQ multiplex PCR; TCRdb keeps in-frame clones, though not all of them. The profile shows some 400,000 clones, 87% of them singletons. Sequenced material: PBMCs or T cells enriched from blood (not recorded which). All receptors derive from a man under 40 who had recovered from COVID-19.

The rearrangement joins TRBV29-1 to TRBJ1-5; TRBD1 matches 9 bases. The trim removed 4 bases at V and 6 bases at J, leaving 4 bases unmatched. This CDR3 has 13 residues. The germline CDR1 and CDR2 sequences are SQVTM and ANQGSEA. The CDR3 sequence is CSVGTGVGQPQHF. Here the CDR3 DNA reads TGCAGCGTTGGGACAGGGGTAGGTCAGCCCCAGCATTTT.

V and J are TRBV6-2 or TRBV6-3 and TRBJ2-7; a weak D match, TRBD1 (5 bases). V was pared by 0 bases and J by 5 bases, with 17 bases between. The CDR3 contains 16 residues. The V gene's germline CDR1 is MNHEY and CDR2 SVGEGT. In DNA, the CDR3 is TGTGCCAGCAGTTACTCTCGACCAGGGTTTCGCCACGAGCAGTACTTC. Translating it yields CASSYSRPGFRHEQYF.

The CDR3 nucleotides are TGTGCCAGCAGCTTAGTTTGGACAGGGAGCTCCTACGAGCAGTACTTC. This gives the protein CASSLVWTGSSYEQYF. The chain recombines TRBV11-3 with TRBJ2-7; 8 bases are shared with TRBD1. V shed 1 base and J 0 bases; nucleotides not matched to a gene: 5. Germline V gene data show CDR1 as SGHNT and CDR2 as YENEEA. CDR3 length: 16 residues.

The V gene is TRBV6-6, the J gene TRBJ1-1; 8 bases align to TRBD1. J gave up 7 bases and V 7 bases, and 17 bases lay outside the gene matches. The CDR3 consists of 16 residues. Germline lookup yields CDR1 MNHNY and CDR2 SVGAGI (reference sequence). The CDR3 DNA follows: TGTGCCAGCATCCCAGTCCCAGGACAGGGTCCGGATGAAGCTTTCTTT. Its translation: CASIPVPGQGPDEAFF.

The chain recombines TRBV5-1 with TRBJ1-2; D may be TRBD1 (5 bases). Germline V gene sequence: CDR1 SGHRS, CDR2 YFSETQ. The ends were cut back, 5 bases at V and 5 bases at J, with 19 bases in the middle. The CDR3 runs 15 residues. The CDR3 DNA reads as TGCGCCAGCAGTCATACAGCAGGGCCAGAGTATGGCTACACCTTC. It encodes CASSHTAGPEYGYTF.

Here the CDR3 reads CASSFAGVNEQYF. CDR3 bases: TGTGCCAGCAGTTTTGCCGGGGTCAACGAGCAGTACTTC. This rearrangement joins TRBV12-3 or TRBV12-4 to TRBJ2-7; D might be TRBD2 (5 bases). Trimming shortened V by 3 bases and J by 5 bases, and 11 bases separated the two germline ends. The CDR3 length is 13 residues.

The V call is TRBV6-1, the J call TRBJ2-1, with 7 positions matching TRBD1. This CDR3 comprises 15 residues. Germline values: CDR1 MNHNS, CDR2 SASEGT. The J segment lost 2 bases and the V segment lost 1 base, leaving 2 bases of the junction unmatched. CDR3 DNA: TGTGCCAGCAGTGAAGAGACAGGGACCTACAATGAGCAGTTCTTC. It encodes CASSEETGTYNEQFF.

The J gene is TRBJ1-2, the V gene TRBV30; D is undetermined. Deletions cut 5 bases from V and 3 bases from J, with 16 bases between. Germline V lookup: CDR1 GTSNPN, CDR2 SVGIG (reference sequence). The CDR3 spans 14 residues. CDR3 bases: TGTGCCTGGGAAAGGCGGCGGTACGACTATGGCTACACCTTC. Its protein is CAWERRRYDYGYTF.

Written as DNA, the CDR3 is TGTGCCAGCAGCAGCCACCCCCCCACAGGCTATGGCTACACCTTC. This translates into CASSSHPPTGYGYTF. The V call is TRBV27, the J call TRBJ1-2, with D perhaps TRBD1 (5 bases). The V end lost 6 bases, the J end lost 4 bases, and 18 bases lay between the germline ends. The CDR3 has 15 amino acids. CDR1 is MNHEY, CDR2 SMNVEV, per germline (reference sequence).

V gene TRBV2 combines with J gene TRBJ1-5, with D possibly TRBD1 on 6 matching bases. The CDR3 is 15 residues long. Between the trimmed V and J ends, which lost 7 bases and 1 base, there was a span of 14 bases. CDR1 SNHLY and CDR2 FYNNEI come from the germline V gene. The DNA for the CDR3 is TGTGCCAGCACTCGGACAGTGAACAGCAATCAGCCCCAGCATTTT. Encoded protein: CASTRTVNSNQPQHF.

V usage is TRBV18 and J usage is TRBJ2-7; the D is unclear. CDR3 length: 12 amino acids. With 2 bases removed from V and 5 bases from J, the gap between germline ends came to 7 bases. Germline assignment: CDR1 KGHSH and CDR2 LQKENI. The CDR3 bases are TGTGCCAGCTCACCAGAGCAAAACGAGCAGTACTTC. Encoded protein: CASSPEQNEQYF.

V usage is TRBV2 and J usage is TRBJ2-1, with 11 bases identical to TRBD2. The CDR3 consists of 17 residues. The J segment lost 0 bases and the V segment lost 8 bases, leaving 9 bases of the junction unmatched. Germline values: CDR1 SNHLY, CDR2 FYNNEI. The CDR3 here is CASLGTSGLSSYNEQFF. The DNA for the CDR3 is TGTGCCAGCTTGGGGACTAGCGGATTGAGCTCCTACAATGAGCAGTTCTTC.

The rearrangement joins TRBV6-1 to TRBJ2-3; D uncertain. The CDR3 runs 14 residues. V was shortened by 0 bases and J by 0 bases, with 4 bases between the two germline ends. CDR1 and CDR2 from the germline V gene are MNHNS and SASEGT. CDR3 DNA: TGTGCCAGCAGTGAAGCGCGGAGCACAGATACGCAGTATTTT. Residues: CASSEARSTDTQYF.

CDR3 loop: CASSLLFGNTEAFF. The CDR3 coding sequence is TGTGCCAGCAGCTTACTATTTGGGAACACTGAAGCTTTCTTT. V usage is TRBV7-2 and J usage is TRBJ1-1; D uncertain. The CDR3 runs 14 residues. The germline CDR1 and CDR2 sequences are SGHTA and FQGNSA. V was shortened by 2 bases and J by 1 base, with 8 bases between the two germline ends.

This clone was counted many times. The chain has TRBV9 and TRBJ2-3, with D perhaps TRBD2 (7 bases). Trimming removed 3 bases from V and 6 bases from J, with 20 bases in between. The CDR3 has 16 amino acids. Germline lookup yields CDR1 SGDLS and CDR2 YYNGEE. The CDR3 spells CASSAPVAGARDTQYF. For the CDR3, the DNA is TGTGCCAGCAGCGCCCCGGTGGCGGGGGCGCGGGATACGCAGTATTTT.